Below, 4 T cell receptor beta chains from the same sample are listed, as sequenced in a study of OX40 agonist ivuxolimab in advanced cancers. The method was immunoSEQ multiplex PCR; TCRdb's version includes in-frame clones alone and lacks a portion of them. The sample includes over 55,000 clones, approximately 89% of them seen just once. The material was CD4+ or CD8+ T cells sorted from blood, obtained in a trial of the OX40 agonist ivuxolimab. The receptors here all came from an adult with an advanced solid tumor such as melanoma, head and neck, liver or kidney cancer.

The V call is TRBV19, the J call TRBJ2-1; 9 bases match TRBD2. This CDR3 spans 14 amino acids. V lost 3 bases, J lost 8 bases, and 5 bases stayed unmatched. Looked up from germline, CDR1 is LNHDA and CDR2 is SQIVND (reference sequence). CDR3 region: CASSIGGGADEQFF. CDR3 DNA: TGTGCCAGTAGTATCGGCGGGGGGGCTGATGAGCAGTTCTTC. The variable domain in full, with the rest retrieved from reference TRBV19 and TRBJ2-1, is DGGITQSPKYLFRKEGQNVTLSCEQNLNHDAMYWYRQDPGQGLRLIYYSQIVNDFQKGDIAEGYSVSREKKESFPLTVTSAQKNPTAFYLCASSIGGGADEQFFGPGTRLTVL.

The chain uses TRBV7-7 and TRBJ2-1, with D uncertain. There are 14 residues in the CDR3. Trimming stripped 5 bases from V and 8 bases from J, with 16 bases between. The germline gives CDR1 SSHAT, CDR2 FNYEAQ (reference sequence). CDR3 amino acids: CASSMTPMLDEQFF. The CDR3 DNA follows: TGTGCCAGCAGCATGACCCCAATGCTCGATGAGCAGTTCTTC.

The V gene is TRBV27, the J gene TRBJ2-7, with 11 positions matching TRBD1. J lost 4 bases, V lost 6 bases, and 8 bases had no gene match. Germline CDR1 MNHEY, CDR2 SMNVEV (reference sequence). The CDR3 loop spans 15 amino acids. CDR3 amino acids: CASSPRTGGYYEQYF. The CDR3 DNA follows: TGTGCCAGCAGCCCCAGGACAGGGGGCTATTACGAGCAGTACTTC.

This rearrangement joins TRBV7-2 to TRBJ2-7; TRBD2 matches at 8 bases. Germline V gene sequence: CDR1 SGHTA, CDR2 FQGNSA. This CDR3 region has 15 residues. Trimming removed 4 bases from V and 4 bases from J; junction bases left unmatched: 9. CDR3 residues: CASSSAAGEAYEQYF. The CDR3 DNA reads TGTGCCAGCAGCTCTGCAGCGGGAGAGGCGTACGAGCAGTACTTC.